This TCR beta chain originates from a study of blood T cell repertoires in COVID-19. On the study more broadly: Collection of acute and convalescent COVID-19 samples took place in the United States, Italy and Spain. The cDNA or gDNA used as material had been derived from T cells, B-cell-depleted T cells, or PBMCs.

How the authors handled the data: Amplifying reference gene primers gave estimates of nucleated cell counts. Data came from immunoSEQ multiplex PCR; TCRdb stores just in-frame clones and leaves some out. That table gives V, J and clone size, and the DNA gave D and trimming. This table has around 88,000 clones, 60% to 85% appearing once. Germline lookup yields CDR1 SGHRS and CDR2 YFSETQ. There are 13 residues in the CDR3. With 7 bases clipped from V and 6 bases from J, the junction kept 6 bases outside the gene matches. The sequencing input was peripheral blood. This clonotype originated in a man aged 45-65 years who had recovered from COVID-19. J is TRBJ2-1 and V is TRBV5-1, with 8 bases matching TRBD2. CDR3 in amino acids: CASAAGVTNEQFF. Here the CDR3 DNA reads TGCGCCAGCGCAGCGGGAGTCACCAATGAGCAGTTCTTC.